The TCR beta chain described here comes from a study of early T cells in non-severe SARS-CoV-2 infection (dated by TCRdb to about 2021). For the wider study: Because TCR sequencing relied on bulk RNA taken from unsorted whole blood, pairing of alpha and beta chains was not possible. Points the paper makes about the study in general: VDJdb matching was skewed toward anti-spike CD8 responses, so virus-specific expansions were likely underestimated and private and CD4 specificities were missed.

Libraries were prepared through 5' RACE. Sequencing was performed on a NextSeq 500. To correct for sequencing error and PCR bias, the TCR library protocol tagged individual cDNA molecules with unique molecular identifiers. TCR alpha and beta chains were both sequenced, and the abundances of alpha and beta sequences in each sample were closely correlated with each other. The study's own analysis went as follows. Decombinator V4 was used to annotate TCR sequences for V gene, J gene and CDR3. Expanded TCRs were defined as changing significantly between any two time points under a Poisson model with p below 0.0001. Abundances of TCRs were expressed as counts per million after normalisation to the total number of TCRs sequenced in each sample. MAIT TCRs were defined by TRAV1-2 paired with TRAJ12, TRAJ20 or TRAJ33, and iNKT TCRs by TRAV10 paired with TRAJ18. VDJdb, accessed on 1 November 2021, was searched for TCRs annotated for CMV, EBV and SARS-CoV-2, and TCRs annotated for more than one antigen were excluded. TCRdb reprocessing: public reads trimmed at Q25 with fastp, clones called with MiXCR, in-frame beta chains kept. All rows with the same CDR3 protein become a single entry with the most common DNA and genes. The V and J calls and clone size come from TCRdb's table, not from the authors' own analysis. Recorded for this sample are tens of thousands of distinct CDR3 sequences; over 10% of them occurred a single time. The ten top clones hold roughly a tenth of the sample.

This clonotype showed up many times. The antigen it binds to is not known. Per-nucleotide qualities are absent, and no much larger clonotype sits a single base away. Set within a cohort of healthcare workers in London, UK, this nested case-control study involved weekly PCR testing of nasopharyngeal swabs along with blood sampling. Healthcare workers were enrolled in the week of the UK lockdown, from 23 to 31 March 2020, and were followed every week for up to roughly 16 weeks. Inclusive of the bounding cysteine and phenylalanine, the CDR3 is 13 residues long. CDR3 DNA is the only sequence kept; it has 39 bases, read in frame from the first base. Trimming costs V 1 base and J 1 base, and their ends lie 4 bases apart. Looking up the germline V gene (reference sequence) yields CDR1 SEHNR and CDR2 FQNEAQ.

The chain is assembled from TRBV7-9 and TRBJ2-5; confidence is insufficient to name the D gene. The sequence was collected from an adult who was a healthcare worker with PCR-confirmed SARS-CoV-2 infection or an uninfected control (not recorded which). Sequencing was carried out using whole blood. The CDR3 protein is CASSLGPQETQYF. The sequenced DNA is TGTGCCAGCAGCTTAGGACCCCAAGAGACCCAGTACTTC.